Each of the 11 T cell receptor beta chains below was sequenced from the same sample in a study of control samples from healthy donors and cancer patients. The table came from immunoSEQ multiplex PCR; TCRdb's copy has only in-frame clones and leaves some out. The data show some 150,000 clones, 75% to 95% seen once. Sequencing used blood. Receptors originate from a man younger than 30 in good health.

Only one count was recorded for this clone. The CDR3 sequence is CAWSVKWSRETQYF. CDR3 coding DNA: TGTGCCTGGAGTGTAAAATGGTCCCGAGAGACCCAGTACTTC. The genes are TRBV30 and TRBJ2-5; D is uncertain. Germline CDR1 GTSNPN, CDR2 SVGIG (reference sequence). This CDR3 is 14 amino acids long. The V end lost 0 bases, the J end lost 4 bases, and 12 bases lay between the germline ends. Full variable domain (remainder filled in from reference TRBV30 and TRBJ2-5): SQTIHQWPATLVQPVGSPLSLECTVEGTSNPNLYWYRQAAGRGLQLLFYSVGIGQISSEVPQNLSASRPQDRQFILSSKKLLLSDSGFYLCAWSVKWSRETQYFGPGTRLLVL.

The chain has TRBV5-1 and TRBJ2-5; 12 bases align to TRBD2. V gave up 0 bases and J gave up 2 bases; unmatched junction bases: 5. The length of the CDR3 is 17 residues. The germline CDR1 and CDR2 sequences are SGHRS and YFSETQ. CDR3 nucleotides: TGCGCCAGCAGCTTGGAGACTAGCGGGGGAATACAAGAGACCCAGTACTTC. Its protein is CASSLETSGGIQETQYF.

The J gene is TRBJ1-2, the V gene TRBV9; 11 nucleotides match TRBD1. In germline, CDR1 is SGDLS, CDR2 YYNGEE. The CDR3 consists of 16 residues. The ends lost 0 bases at V and 6 bases at J; junction bases unmatched: 7. CDR3 region: CASSVDGTGGFDGYTF. Here the CDR3 DNA reads TGTGCCAGCAGCGTAGATGGGACAGGGGGTTTTGATGGCTACACCTTC.

This clone appeared a single time. This chain uses TRBV6-5 with TRBJ1-2; D gene unclear. Looked up from germline, CDR1 is MNHEY and CDR2 is SVGAGI. This CDR3 comprises 13 residues. Trimming removed 0 bases from V and 6 bases from J, with 8 bases in between. The CDR3 bases are TGTGCCAGCAGTTACTCGGGAGCCAATGGCTACACCTTC. It codes for CASSYSGANGYTF.

This chain joins TRBV19 and TRBJ1-5; D is perhaps TRBD1 (5 bases). The length of the CDR3 is 13 residues. V was cut by 5 bases and J by 1 base, with 6 bases left in between. Germline CDR1 LNHDA, CDR2 SQIVND (reference sequence). The chain's CDR3 is CASSGGSNQPQHF. CDR3 coding DNA: TGTGCCAGTAGTGGGGGGAGCAATCAGCCCCAGCATTTT.

This clone was seen more than once but under ten times. The chain employs TRBV6-4 and TRBJ2-3, with TRBD2 as a possible D gene (6 bases). Germline V gene lookup returns CDR1 MRHNA and CDR2 SNTAGT. The CDR3 length is 13 residues. Trimming left V 8 bases short and J 3 bases short, with 12 bases between. The DNA for the CDR3 is TGTGCCAGCGCGGGGTCGGAGACAGATACGCAGTATTTT. Translation: CASAGSETDTQYF.

This chain's CDR3 is CASSLGQSEAFF. CDR3 nucleotides: TGTGCCAGCAGCCTTGGACAGAGTGAAGCTTTCTTT. The chain has TRBV28 and TRBJ1-1, with D possibly matching TRBD1 (6 bases). CDR3 size: 12 residues. Between the trimmed V and J ends, which lost 6 bases and 7 bases, there was a span of 12 bases. The germline V gene encodes CDR1 MDHEN and CDR2 SYDVKM.

This chain connects TRBV6-5 to TRBJ1-3; D gene uncertain. From germline, CDR1 is MNHEY and CDR2 SVGAGI. Trimming took off 4 bases at V and 0 bases at J, with 10 bases between the two ends. CDR3 size: 15 residues. CDR3 region: CASSWSWGSGNTIYF. Written as DNA, the CDR3 is TGTGCCAGCAGTTGGAGCTGGGGCTCTGGAAACACCATATATTTT.

V usage is TRBV7-6 and J usage is TRBJ2-1; 9 positions match TRBD2. The CDR3 extends over 15 amino acids. V was clipped by 6 bases and J by 6 bases; unmatched bases: 9. Germline values: CDR1 SGHVS, CDR2 FNYEAQ. This chain's CDR3 is CASSRSGGPSNEQFF. CDR3 in DNA: TGTGCCAGCAGTCGAAGCGGGGGGCCGAGCAATGAGCAGTTCTTC.

The CDR3 loop reads CASSLGTGGNNEKLFF. CDR3 DNA: TGTGCCAGCAGCTTAGGGACAGGGGGCAATAATGAAAAACTGTTTTTT. This chain links TRBV7-2 with TRBJ1-4, with TRBD1 matching over 11 bases. V gave up 1 base and J gave up 4 bases; unmatched junction bases: 2. The V gene's germline CDR1 is SGHTA and CDR2 FQGNSA. This CDR3 contains 16 residues. The full variable domain, with the rest looked up from reference TRBV7-2 and TRBJ1-4, is GAGVSQSPSNKVTEKGKDVELRCDPISGHTALYWYRQSLGQGLEFLIYFQGNSAPDKSGLPSDRFSAERTGGSVSTLTIQRTQQEDSAVYLCASSLGTGGNNEKLFFGSGTQLSVL.

The rearrangement joins TRBV7-8 to TRBJ2-5; either TRBD1 or TRBD2 may fit D (5 bases each). The V end was cut by 5 bases, the J end by 2 bases, with 15 bases between. Germline V gives CDR1 SGHVS, CDR2 FQNEAQ. The CDR3 is 15 residues long. CDR3 in amino acids: CASSPRGRLQETQYF. The CDR3 DNA sequence: TGTGCCAGCAGCCCACGGGGACGGTTACAAGAGACCCAGTACTTC. Filled out from reference TRBV7-8 and TRBJ2-5, the complete variable domain reads GAGVSQSPRYKVAKRGQDVALRCDPISGHVSLFWYQQALGQGPEFLTYFQNEAQLDKSGLPSDRFFAERPEGSVSTLKIQRTQQEDSAVYLCASSPRGRLQETQYFGPGTRLLVL.